The rows below give T cell receptor beta chains drawn from one sample of a study of blood T cell repertoires in COVID-19. Assay used: immunoSEQ multiplex PCR; TCRdb lists only in-frame clones, some missing. The sample has approximately 89,000 clones; more than 90% are singletons. Material for sequencing was peripheral blood. Receptors were obtained from a human donor with active COVID-19. The donor label of this sample is uncertain. Both conserved end residues are part of each CDR3. A D gene is named only where the DNA matches it firmly. The size entry is marked missing in some rows and otherwise reads once, few, many or a size class.

abundance | j_gene | d_gene | v_gene | CDR3nt | CDR3aa
NA | TRBJ1-5 | NA | TRBV11-2 | TGTGCCAGCAGCTTATACGGGAGACAGCCCCAGCATTTT | CASSLYGRQPQHF
NA | TRBJ1-5 | NA | TRBV7-9 | TGTGCCAGCAGCCCGCAAGAGGGCAGGACCAATCAGCCCCAGCATTTT | CASSPQEGRTNQPQHF
NA | TRBJ2-3 | TRBD2 | TRBV6-6 | TGTGCCAGCAGTTACTCGATTGGGACTATCACAGATACGCAGTATTTT | CASSYSIGTITDTQYF
NA | TRBJ1-5 | TRBD1 | TRBV3-1/TRBV3-2 | TGTGCCAGCAGCCTAGGCTTGGACAGGGACAATCAGCCCCAGCATTTT | CASSLGLDRDNQPQHF
NA | TRBJ1-6 | TRBD1 | TRBV13 | TGTGCCAGCAGCTTAATGACAGGGGATAATTCACCCCTCCACTTT | CASSLMTGDNSPLHF
NA | TRBJ1-1 | NA | TRBV9 | TGTGCCAGCATAGGGGTGGACGGAAGAGGTTTCTTT | CASIGVDGRGFF
NA | TRBJ1-1 | NA | TRBV4-2 | TGTGCCAGCAGCCAAGTCGGGGGGGTGAACACTGAAGCTTTCTTT | CASSQVGGVNTEAFF
NA | TRBJ2-6 | TRBD1 | TRBV11-3 | TGTGCCAGCAGCTCAGCGACAGGGCCCTCGGGTGGGGCCAACGTCCTGACTTTC | CASSSATGPSGGANVLTF
NA | TRBJ2-7 | TRBD2 | TRBV6-5 | TGTGCCAGCAGTTACTCGGCCAGCGGGACCTACGAGCAGTACTTC | CASSYSASGTYEQYF
once | TRBJ2-2 | TRBD2 | TRBV5-8 | TGTGCCAGCAGCTTGCGGCTCGGGGGGTACACCGGGGAGCTGTTTTTT | CASSLRLGGYTGELFF
NA | TRBJ2-7 | TRBD1 | TRBV27 | TGTGCCAGCAGTTTGGACAGGGCTTCCTACGAGCAGTACTTC | CASSLDRASYEQYF
NA | TRBJ2-5 | NA | TRBV28 | TGTGCCAGCAGGAACTCAGACAAAGAGACCCAGTACTTC | CASRNSDKETQYF
NA | TRBJ2-7 | NA | TRBV28 | TGTGCCAGCAGTCCTCAGGGAGGACGGCAGTTCGCCTTC | CASSPQGGRQFAF
once | TRBJ2-3 | TRBD2 | TRBV12-5 | TGTGCTAGTGGTCAGGAAGCGGGGGCCTTTACGCAGTATTTT | CASGQEAGAFTQYF
NA | TRBJ2-3 | TRBD2 | TRBV7-2 | TGTGCCAGCACCCCCCGACTAGCGGGTGCCCAGGCAGATACGCAGTATTTT | CASTPRLAGAQADTQYF
NA | TRBJ2-2 | TRBD1 | TRBV7-2 | TGTGCCACCTCGGACAGGAGAATCACCGGGGAGCTGTTTTTT | CATSDRRITGELFF
NA | TRBJ1-5 | NA | TRBV3-1/TRBV3-2 | TGTGCCAGCAGCCGCTCCGGACAGCTAAATCAGCCCCAGCATTTT | CASSRSGQLNQPQHF
NA | TRBJ2-1 | NA | TRBV24-1 | TGTGCCACCAGTGATGGACAGTTCTACAATGAGCAGTTCTTC | CATSDGQFYNEQFF
NA | TRBJ1-2 | NA | TRBV6-6 | TGTGCCAGCTCGATGGGGGGGCTGAACTATGGCTACACCTTC | CASSMGGLNYGYTF
NA | TRBJ2-1 | TRBD2 | TRBV24-1 | TGTGCCACCAGTGACCTCAGCGGGAAACAGAACAATGAGCAGTTCTTC | CATSDLSGKQNNEQFF
NA | TRBJ2-1 | TRBD2 | TRBV4-2 | TGTGCCAGCAGCCAAGATTGGCGGGGGGGCGTGTATGAGCAGTTCTTC | CASSQDWRGGVYEQFF
NA | TRBJ2-1 | NA | TRBV7-7 | TGTGCTAGCAGCTTAACTAGGACCTCCTACAATGAGCAGTTCTTC | CASSLTRTSYNEQFF
NA | TRBJ1-2 | NA | TRBV28 | TGTGCCAGCACGGTTAAGATTAACTATGGCTACACCTTC | CASTVKINYGYTF
NA | TRBJ2-5 | TRBD2 | TRBV29-1 | TGCAGCGTGGCGGGAGTCCAAGAGACCCAGTACTTC | CSVAGVQETQYF
NA | TRBJ2-3 | TRBD2 | TRBV7-9 | TGTGCCAGCAGCCCGGAGGGACTAGTGGATACGCAGTATTTT | CASSPEGLVDTQYF
NA | TRBJ2-3 | NA | TRBV5-4 | TGTGCCAGCAGCACCCGGACTGGGGGGACAGATACGCAGTATTTT | CASSTRTGGTDTQYF
once | TRBJ1-3 | NA | TRBV7-9 | TGTGCCAGCAGCTTTCACACGGGTAACTCTGGAAACACCATATATTTT | CASSFHTGNSGNTIYF
NA | TRBJ2-2 | NA | TRBV29-1 | TGCAGCGTTGGGTCTACTCCGAACACCGGGGAGCTGTTTTTT | CSVGSTPNTGELFF
NA | TRBJ2-4 | TRBD1 | TRBV6-1 | TGTGCCAGCAGTGAAGCGCTATCCTCACAGGGGGACATTCAGTACTTC | CASSEALSSQGDIQYF
NA | TRBJ1-5 | NA | TRBV5-8 | TGTGCCAGCAGCCCCAGCGGGTCCGCTCGCAATCAGCCCCAGCATTTT | CASSPSGSARNQPQHF
NA | TRBJ2-7 | NA | TRBV28 | TGTGCCAGCAGCCCATTGGGGGGGCGGCGGTCCTACGAGCAGTACTTC | CASSPLGGRRSYEQYF
NA | TRBJ1-1 | NA | TRBV7-9 | TGTGCCAGCAGCCCCGGCCGGGTTACAGGGACTGAAGCTTTCTTT | CASSPGRVTGTEAFF
NA | TRBJ1-1 | NA | TRBV7-8 | TGTGCCAGCAGCTTAGGGGGCGGCAGTGGGAACACTGAAGCTTTCTTT | CASSLGGGSGNTEAFF
NA | TRBJ2-2 | TRBD1 | TRBV24-1 | TGTGCCACCAGTGCCCGGCAGGGGGCGAGCACCGGGGAGCTGTTTTTT | CATSARQGASTGELFF
once | TRBJ2-5 | NA | TRBV11-2 | TGTGCCAGCAGCTTAGCTCAGGGGATGGGCGAGACCCAGTACTTC | CASSLAQGMGETQYF
once | TRBJ2-3 | NA | TRBV18 | TGTGCCAGCTCACCACGGGACACTGGAATTGATACGCAGTATTTT | CASSPRDTGIDTQYF
NA | TRBJ2-1 | NA | TRBV29-1 | TGCAGCGTTTCGCTCTCCCAGTACAATGAGCAGTTCTTC | CSVSLSQYNEQFF
NA | TRBJ2-1 | TRBD2 | TRBV4-3 | TGCGCCAGCAGCCAAGATCATCAGATCAGCGGGAGGGCCTTTAATGAGCAGTTCTTC | CASSQDHQISGRAFNEQFF
NA | TRBJ2-1 | NA | TRBV21-1 | TGTGCCAGCAGCAAAGGACAGGGGGCAAGGGAGCAGTTCTTC | CASSKGQGAREQFF
NA | TRBJ1-4 | TRBD1 | TRBV9 | TGTGCCAGCAGCACCCTGGACAGGCCCACAACTAATGAAAAACTGTTTTTT | CASSTLDRPTTNEKLFF
once | TRBJ2-3 | NA | TRBV6-4 | TGTGCCACCAAGGTCACTTACCGAGGAGCAGATACGCAGTATTTT | CATKVTYRGADTQYF
NA | TRBJ1-1 | NA | TRBV7-2 | TGTGCCAGCAGCTTAGGCGGGGCTGACACTGAAGCTTTCTTT | CASSLGGADTEAFF
NA | TRBJ2-3 | NA | TRBV28 | TGTGCCAGCACCCCCGCGGGAAACCCAGATACGCAGTATTTT | CASTPAGNPDTQYF
NA | TRBJ1-2 | NA | TRBV4-2 | TGTGCCAGCAGCCGTACCCAGGGTTCCGACTATGGCTACACCTTC | CASSRTQGSDYGYTF
once | TRBJ1-1 | TRBD1 | TRBV6-5 | TGTGCCAGCAGTCGACAGGGGGCCACGAACACTGAAGCTTTCTTT | CASSRQGATNTEAFF
NA | TRBJ1-4 | NA | TRBV5-1 | TGCGCCAGCAGCTTGGCTTCAGGGCGAGCAACTAATGAAAAACTGTTTTTT | CASSLASGRATNEKLFF
NA | TRBJ1-2 | NA | TRBV28 | TGTGCCAGCAGGCCGGGGGGGTTGATGTACGGCTATGGCTACACCTTC | CASRPGGLMYGYGYTF
few | TRBJ1-5 | NA | TRBV24-1 | TGTGCCACCAGTGATTCTTCCTTTAATCAGCCCCAGCATTTT | CATSDSSFNQPQHF
NA | TRBJ1-5 | TRBD1 | TRBV4-1 | TGCGCCAGCAGCCAAGATCCTGGGACAGGGCCCATAGGCAATCAGCCCCAGCATTTT | CASSQDPGTGPIGNQPQHF
NA | TRBJ2-3 | TRBD2 | TRBV2 | TGTGCCAGCAGTCTAGCGGGATCAGATACGCAGTATTTT | CASSLAGSDTQYF
NA | TRBJ2-4 | NA | TRBV6-1 | TGTGCCAGCAGTGATGTGCAGGCCTTCATTCAGTACTTC | CASSDVQAFIQYF
NA | TRBJ2-7 | TRBD2 | TRBV18 | TGTGCCAGCTCTAGGGCCGGGACTAGCGGGACCAGCTCCTACGAGCAGTACTTC | CASSRAGTSGTSSYEQYF
NA | TRBJ1-6 | TRBD1 | TRBV6-5 | TGTGCCAGCAGAGGGGACAGGGGATATAATTCACCCCTCCACTTT | CASRGDRGYNSPLHF
NA | TRBJ2-7 | TRBD1 | TRBV10-3 | TGTGCCATCAGTGAGCCAACAGGGGGACCCTACGAGCAGTACTTC | CAISEPTGGPYEQYF
NA | TRBJ2-7 | TRBD2 | TRBV7-9 | TGTGCCAGCAGCCCGAGCGGGGGCCCCAACGAGCAGTACTTC | CASSPSGGPNEQYF
NA | TRBJ1-4 | TRBD1 | TRBV28 | TGTGCCAGCAGTTTTTTCCTCTCGACAGGGTTAAAGGAAAAACTGTTTTTT | CASSFFLSTGLKEKLFF